This T cell receptor beta chain was found in a study of blood T cell repertoires in COVID-19. At the level of the study: Researchers got acute and convalescent COVID-19 samples from the United States, Italy and Spain. From T cells, B-cell-depleted T cells, or PBMCs came the material, which was cDNA or gDNA.

CDR1 is MGHRA, CDR2 YSYEKL, per germline. The V and J ends lost 0 bases and 4 bases, in that order; junction bases with no gene match: 6. CDR3 length equals 16 residues. In the study's own analysis: Reference gene primer amplification gave estimated nucleated cell counts. Here immunoSEQ multiplex PCR was the method, and the copy in TCRdb shows in-frame clones only, minus some. The DNA gave D and trimming, while V, J and clone size come from that table. The sample includes under 80,000 clones, around 85% of them seen just once. Input material: peripheral blood. The rearrangement links TRBV4-1 to TRBJ1-1; TRBD1 aligns across 9 bases. This TCR came from a man aged 65 to 85 with acute or convalescent COVID-19. The CDR3 bases are TGCGCCAGCAGCCAAGATCATGGGACAGGGCTCACTGAAGCTTTCTTT. Its translation: CASSQDHGTGLTEAFF.